Following are 27 T cell receptor beta chains from one sample sequenced in a study of graft-versus-host responses after intestinal transplantation. For these receptors, no antigen is known. The data were produced by immunoSEQ multiplex PCR, yet TCRdb's version contains in-frame clones alone and is incomplete. This sample has around 90,000 clones, with roughly 92% found just once. The input for sequencing was unstimulated CD4+ T cells sorted from spleen or lymph node cells, taken before intestinal transplant. These receptors all come from a human donor who received an intestinal transplant.

The chain combines TRBV18 with TRBJ2-5, with 9 bases fitting TRBD1. The DNA end is more similar to TRBJ2-7, so the J call may be wrong. The CDR3 length is 15 residues. Germline V lookup: CDR1 KGHSH, CDR2 LQKENI. This chain's CDR3 is CASSPPGQGLYEQYF. DNA of the CDR3: TGTGCCAGCTCACCCCCGGGACAGGGTCTCTACGAGCAGTACTTC.

This chain uses TRBV6-1 with TRBJ1-1; D not resolved. Germline lookup yields CDR1 MNHNS and CDR2 SASEGT. The CDR3 sequence is 12 residues long. V was pared by 2 bases and J by 3 bases, with 4 bases between. CDR3: CASSEFYTEAFF. Written as DNA, the CDR3 is TGTGCCAGCAGTGAATTCTACACTGAAGCTTTCTTT.

The genes are TRBV5-6 and TRBJ1-3; D unresolved. The CDR3 contains 14 residues. Trimming left V 4 bases short and J 0 bases short, with 8 bases between. Germline V CDR1 and CDR2: SGHDT, YYEEEE. The CDR3 is CASSPGYSGNTIYF. As DNA, the CDR3 is TGTGCCAGCAGCCCGGGCTACTCTGGAAACACCATATATTTT.

V usage is TRBV10-3 and J usage is TRBJ2-5; the match to TRBD1 covers 8 bases. V lost 2 bases, J lost 9 bases, and 17 bases stayed unmatched. CDR1 is ENHRY, CDR2 SYGVKD, per germline. This CDR3 is 17 amino acids long. The CDR3: CAISEPSGTGLGLAQYF. The CDR3 nucleotides are TGTGCCATCAGTGAGCCTTCCGGGACAGGACTGGGGTTGGCCCAGTACTTC.

The V and J genes are TRBV9 and TRBJ2-1, with TRBD2 identical over 9 bases. This CDR3 is 15 amino acids long. Germline V CDR1 and CDR2: SGDLS, YYNGEE. V lost 4 bases and J lost 2; bases outside the gene matches: 4. The CDR3, as DNA: TGTGCCAGCAGCCTTAGCGGGAGCGCCTACAATGAGCAGTTCTTC. This gives the protein CASSLSGSAYNEQFF.

The genes are TRBV28 and TRBJ1-5; weak D call: TRBD1 (5 bases). The V end lost 5 bases, the J end lost 8 bases, and 7 bases lay between the germline ends. Germline V CDR1 and CDR2: MDHEN, SYDVKM. The CDR3 covers 11 residues. CDR3: CASSGGKPQHF. CDR3 DNA sequence: TGTGCCAGCAGTGGGGGTAAGCCCCAGCATTTT.

This clone was picked up one time. The chain has TRBV27 and TRBJ2-1, with D possibly being TRBD1 (6 bases). CDR1 MNHEY and CDR2 SMNVEV come from the germline V gene (reference sequence). Trimming took off 2 bases at V and 3 bases at J, with 17 bases between the two ends. This CDR3 comprises 17 residues. CDR3 DNA sequence: TGTGCCAGCAGTTTAGAGAACCCGGGACAACGCTACAATGAGCAGTTCTTC. Protein sequence: CASSLENPGQRYNEQFF.

This clone came up a few times. The chain combines TRBV9 with TRBJ1-5, with 7 bases aligning to TRBD1. The V gene's germline CDR1 is SGDLS and CDR2 YYNGEE. The CDR3 runs 16 residues. Trimming took 1 base from V and 2 from J; bases not matched to a gene: 6. CDR3 protein: CASSVFRTGGNQPQHF. CDR3 DNA sequence: TGTGCCAGCAGCGTATTCCGGACAGGTGGCAATCAGCCCCAGCATTTT.

The V gene is TRBV27, the J gene TRBJ2-1; 12 positions match TRBD1. Trimming removed 4 bases from V and 9 bases from J; junction bases left unmatched: 10. The CDR3 length is 16 residues. Germline-derived CDR1 and CDR2 are MNHEY and SMNVEV (reference sequence). The CDR3 region is CASSYSPGQGAVEQFF. The CDR3 DNA reads as TGTGCCAGCAGTTATTCTCCGGGACAGGGGGCTGTTGAGCAGTTCTTC.

This clone was picked up one time. The chain combines TRBV28 with TRBJ2-3; 8 bases align to TRBD1. Germline values: CDR1 MDHEN, CDR2 SYDVKM. This CDR3 has 15 residues. After removal of 6 bases from V and 2 bases from J, the junction contained 7 bases not matched to a gene. CDR3 sequence (DNA): TGTGCCAGCAGCCTTCGGACAGGGTACACAGATACGCAGTATTTT. This translates into CASSLRTGYTDTQYF.

The chain recombines TRBV10-1 with TRBJ2-1; 15 bases are shared with TRBD2. With V trimmed by 6 bases and J by 0 bases, 6 bases remained unmatched. CDR3 length: 18 amino acids. Germline V gene lookup returns CDR1 WNHNN and CDR2 SYGVQD (reference sequence). The CDR3 DNA is TGCGCCAGCAGCGGACTAGCGGGAGGGCCGAGCTCCTACAATGAGCAGTTCTTC. The encoded protein is CASSGLAGGPSSYNEQFF.

The chain employs TRBV18 and TRBJ2-2, with 7 bases aligning to TRBD1. Germline trimming cut 3 bases from V and 4 bases from J; bases unmatched to any gene: 8. Germline CDR1 KGHSH, CDR2 LQKENI. CDR3 length equals 16 residues. CDR3 amino acids: CASSPMKSGGTGELFF. DNA for the CDR3: TGTGCCAGCTCACCTATGAAGTCAGGGGGCACCGGGGAGCTGTTTTTT.

This clone was counted once. This rearrangement joins TRBV5-6 to TRBJ2-1, with 8 nucleotides matching TRBD2. V shed 4 bases and J 0 bases; nucleotides not matched to a gene: 3. The CDR3 totals 15 residues. Germline V gene data show CDR1 as SGHDT and CDR2 as YYEEEE. CDR3 loop: CASSELAASYNEQFF. The CDR3 DNA reads TGTGCCAGCAGCGAACTAGCGGCCTCCTACAATGAGCAGTTCTTC.

V usage is TRBV6-5 and J usage is TRBJ2-3, with TRBD2 as a possible D gene (6 bases). The CDR3 is made up of 13 amino acids. Germline CDR1 is MNHEY and CDR2 is SVGAGI. V gave up 5 bases and J gave up 6 bases, with 12 bases separating them. The CDR3 is CASSGTPLDTQYF. The CDR3 coding sequence is TGTGCCAGCAGTGGGACTCCTTTGGATACGCAGTATTTT.

The rearrangement links TRBV27 to TRBJ1-2; no firm D call. V lost 5 bases and J lost 5, with 12 bases in between. Germline V lookup: CDR1 MNHEY, CDR2 SMNVEV (reference sequence). The CDR3 is 13 residues long. The CDR3 reads CASSAPGEYGYTF. For the CDR3, the DNA is TGTGCCAGCAGTGCACCCGGGGAATATGGCTACACCTTC.

This sequence joins TRBV27 and TRBJ2-7; 8 nucleotides align to TRBD2. Per the germline V gene, CDR1 is MNHEY and CDR2 is SMNVEV (reference sequence). This CDR3 is built from 17 residues. The V and J ends lost 6 bases and 7 bases, in that order; junction bases with no gene match: 20. CDR3 in DNA: TGTGCCAGCAGCCTCCTATCTCAGTCGACTTTAGCGGGGGAGCAGTACTTC. Protein sequence: CASSLLSQSTLAGEQYF.

The chain employs TRBV27 and TRBJ1-1; possible D gene TRBD1, 5 bases. The ends were cut back, 3 bases at V and 6 bases at J, with 14 bases in the middle. Germline V gene data show CDR1 as MNHEY and CDR2 as SMNVEV (reference sequence). CDR3 size: 14 residues. The CDR3 loop is CASSFSTVSPEAFF. Written as DNA, the CDR3 is TGTGCCAGCAGTTTTTCGACAGTCAGTCCTGAAGCTTTCTTT.

J is TRBJ1-4 and V is TRBV30; TRBD1 matches at 10 bases. Losses at the gene ends were 4 bases for V and 10 bases for J; bases not matched to a gene: 9. The germline V gene encodes CDR1 GTSNPN and CDR2 SVGIG (reference sequence). The CDR3 is made up of 14 amino acids. CDR3 sequence reads: CAWTTGQGNGKLFF. DNA of the CDR3: TGTGCCTGGACTACGGGACAGGGGAACGGAAAACTGTTTTTT.

The CDR3 spells CASSYEGQGNSPLHF. CDR3 bases: TGCGCCAGCAGCTACGAGGGGCAAGGGAATTCACCCCTCCACTTT. This chain uses TRBV5-1 with TRBJ1-6; tentative D call: TRBD1 (5 bases). Trimming pared 3 bases from V and 7 bases from J, leaving 14 bases between. CDR1 and CDR2 (germline): SGHRS, YFSETQ. The CDR3 spans 15 residues. Variable domain in full (rest from reference TRBV5-1 and TRBJ1-6): KAGVTQTPRYLIKTRGQQVTLSCSPISGHRSVSWYQQTPGQGLQFLFEYFSETQRNKGNFPGRFSGRQFSNSRSEMNVSTLELGDSALYLCASSYEGQGNSPLHFGNGTRLTVT.

The chain carries TRBV2 and TRBJ2-1, with 10 positions matching TRBD1. This CDR3 region has 15 residues. CDR1 is SNHLY and CDR2 is FYNNEI in the germline V gene. V trimming: 4 bases; J trimming: 4 bases; junction bases outside the gene matches: 4. For the CDR3, the DNA is TGTGCCAGCAGTGTCCGGGACAGGGGATACAATGAGCAGTTCTTC. Translating it yields CASSVRDRGYNEQFF.

The chain carries TRBV20-1 and TRBJ2-7; the D is unclear. Deletions cut 5 bases from V and 4 bases from J, with 9 bases between. The germline V gene has CDR1 DFQATT and CDR2 SNEGSKA (reference sequence). The CDR3 length is 11 residues. The DNA of the CDR3 is TGCAGTGCTGTCAGGCGGTACGAGCAGTACTTC. Amino acid sequence: CSAVRRYEQYF.

V is TRBV30 and J is TRBJ1-2; no firm D call. CDR3 size: 12 residues. CDR1 GTSNPN and CDR2 SVGIG come from the germline V gene (reference sequence). V was trimmed by 3 bases and J by 1 base, leaving 6 bases between them. The CDR3 sequence is CAWRALNYGYTF. Written as DNA, the CDR3 is TGTGCCTGGAGGGCTCTTAACTATGGCTACACCTTC.

The genes are TRBV5-1 and TRBJ2-2; no definite D call. In germline, CDR1 is SGHRS, CDR2 YFSETQ. This CDR3 comprises 15 residues. Trimming removed 2 bases from V and 6 bases from J, with 14 bases in between. The CDR3 spells CASSLRSPAAGELFF. The CDR3 coding sequence is TGCGCCAGCAGCTTACGAAGTCCCGCGGCCGGGGAGCTGTTTTTT.

CDR3: CASSKQGANVLTF. In DNA form, the CDR3 reads TGTGCCAGCAGTAAACAGGGGGCCAACGTCCTGACTTTC. This chain links TRBV27 with TRBJ2-6; no firm D call. Trimming left V 5 bases short and J 4 bases short, with 6 bases between. Germline-derived CDR1 and CDR2 are MNHEY and SMNVEV (reference sequence). The CDR3 is 13 residues long.

The chain recombines TRBV28 with TRBJ2-7, with unresolved D. Germline-derived CDR1 and CDR2 are MDHEN and SYDVKM. Trimming took 6 bases from V and 0 from J, leaving 15 bases between them. The CDR3 is 15 amino acids. CDR3 protein: CASRAPGGVSYEQYF. The CDR3 coding sequence is TGTGCCAGCAGGGCTCCTGGCGGAGTCTCCTACGAGCAGTACTTC.

The rearrangement links TRBV9 to TRBJ2-1; D is unclear. CDR1 is SGDLS, CDR2 YYNGEE, per germline. V was clipped by 8 bases and J by 6 bases, with 33 bases between them. The CDR3 runs 19 residues. Here the CDR3 DNA reads TGTGCCAGGCGCCCAGACGCTCCTACAATGAGCAGTTCTCCCAATGAGCAGTTCTTC. This translates into CARRPDAPTMSSSPNEQFF.

The genes are TRBV28 and TRBJ2-7; D is perhaps TRBD2 (7 bases). The CDR3 extends over 15 amino acids. V dropped 6 bases and J dropped 4 bases, with 19 bases sitting between them. The V gene's germline CDR1 is MDHEN and CDR2 SYDVKM. CDR3: CASSSSGEGEYEQYF. In nucleotides, the CDR3 is TGTGCCAGCAGCTCCTCAGGGGAGGGGGAATACGAGCAGTACTTC. The full variable domain, rest sourced from reference TRBV28 and TRBJ2-7, is DVKVTQSSRYLVKRTGEKVFLECVQDMDHENMFWYRQDPGLGLRLIYFSYDVKMKEKGDIPEGYSVSREKKERFSLILESASTNQTSMYLCASSSSGEGEYEQYFGPGTRLTVT.